The source of this T cell receptor (beta chain) is a study of post-analysis software for immune sequencing data. Whole-study results and caveats: Comparison of patients with controls showed 4 to 6 TRBV segments more frequent in patients, TRBV5-6, TRBV5-1 and TRBV20-1 among them. In multiple sclerosis, normalized Chao1 diversity was significantly below that of controls.

Remarks on this clonotype: The antigen remains undetermined.

Germline V lookup: CDR1 SGHKS, CDR2 YYEKEE (reference sequence). CDR3 length: 16 amino acids. V was clipped by 3 bases and J by 3 bases; unmatched bases: 6. The TCR beta cDNA libraries contained unique molecular identifiers. Via MiXCR, TCRdb re-called the PCR reads, giving one row per CDR3 protein. Of more than 450,000 distinct CDR3 sequences listed, roughly 46% are singletons. Sequenced: blood. This chain uses TRBV5-5 with TRBJ2-1; TRBD2 aligns across 10 bases. This TCR was sampled from a girl under 18 with multiple sclerosis. In DNA form, the CDR3 reads TGTGCCAGCAGCTCATGGAGCGGGAGGGTCTACAATGAGCAGTTCTTC. It is translated as CASSSWSGRVYNEQFF. Full variable domain (rest looked up from reference TRBV5-5 and TRBJ2-1): DAGVTQSPTHLIKTRGQQVTLRCSPISGHKSVSWYQQVLGQGPQFIFQYYEKEERGRGNFPDRFSARQFPNYSSELNVNALLLGDSALYLCASSSWSGRVYNEQFFGPGTRLTVL.